The T cell receptor (beta chain) described here comes from a study of metastatic and nonmetastatic thyroid tumors. V gave up 0 bases and J gave up 4 bases; unmatched junction bases: 8. Germline CDR1 reads SGHAT; CDR2 reads FQDESV (reference sequence). CDR3 length: 17 amino acids. General study results and limits: The study reportedly found significantly higher TCR beta diversity in malignant thyroid tumors than benign nodules, in blood and tumor.

Not a single patient had been given any form of treatment at any point before undergoing thyroid surgery. In the source study's methods: Variation in CDR3 across clinicopathological groups served as the basis for constructing a distant-metastasis classifier in papillary thyroid cancer. MiXCR was used by TCRdb to re-call the PCR reads. TCRdb's processing, not the authors' own work, is the source of the V and J calls. Found here are about 34,000 clones, roughly 36% of them singletons; the top ten hold approximately 22%. A word on this clone: As yet, its antigen is unknown.

The chain combines TRBV11-1 with TRBJ2-3; TRBD2 matches at 9 bases. The receptor comes from a female donor with papillary thyroid cancer or a benign thyroid nodule (not recorded which). Some clones in this sample may be carry-over from other donors' samples. The sample consisted of tumor tissue. CDR3 region: CASSLAGASGKSDTQYF. The CDR3 DNA reads as TGTGCCAGCAGCTTAGCGGGGGCTAGCGGGAAGTCAGATACGCAGTATTTT.